Below, 26 T cell receptor beta chains from the same sample are listed, as sequenced in a study of cytomegalovirus exposure and HLA in healthy donors. PCR employed 60 Vbeta and 13 Jbeta primers. The assay was immunoSEQ multiplex PCR, and TCRdb's table has in-frame clones only and misses some. The table shows some 180,000 clones, with about three quarters occurring only once. The specimen sequenced was PBMCs. These receptors all come from a man aged 18 to 29 in good health and CMV-seronegative.

This chain links TRBV5-4 with TRBJ1-1; D gene uncertain. CDR1 SGHNT and CDR2 YYREEE come from the germline V gene (reference sequence). The CDR3 has 16 residues. V lost 0 bases and J lost 4, with 16 bases in between. CDR3 loop: CASSLGNSLDSTEAFF. CDR3 DNA: TGTGCCAGCAGCTTGGGAAACTCCCTCGATAGCACTGAAGCTTTCTTT.

This clone was counted a single time. The V gene is TRBV6-5, the J gene TRBJ2-1, with TRBD1 identical over 10 bases. This CDR3 is built from 16 residues. Germline V gives CDR1 MNHEY, CDR2 SVGAGI. The V and J ends lost 0 bases and 5 bases, in that order; junction bases with no gene match: 4. This CDR3 reads CASSYSGGQGDNEQFF. CDR3 in DNA: TGTGCCAGCAGTTACTCCGGAGGACAGGGGGACAATGAGCAGTTCTTC.

The genes are TRBV10-3 and TRBJ2-2; D perhaps matches TRBD2 (5 bases). Trimming cost V 4 bases and J 7 bases, with 16 bases left between them. Germline-derived CDR1 and CDR2 are ENHRY and SYGVKD. The CDR3 is 15 amino acids. In DNA form, the CDR3 reads TGTGCCATCAGTGGATCCCCCCCGAGGGACGGGGAGCTGTTTTTT. Amino acids: CAISGSPPRDGELFF.

The V gene is TRBV27, the J gene TRBJ2-2; D perhaps matches TRBD2 (5 bases). The CDR3 has 13 residues. V gave up 6 bases and J gave up 3 bases, with 8 bases separating them. The V gene's germline CDR1 is MNHEY and CDR2 SMNVEV (reference sequence). The CDR3 coding sequence is TGTGCCAGCAGGAACGGGGACACCGGGGAGCTGTTTTTT. Protein: CASRNGDTGELFF.

The chain is built from TRBV6-1 and TRBJ1-2, with D possibly TRBD1 on 6 matching bases. Germline V gene lookup returns CDR1 MNHNS and CDR2 SASEGT. Trimming removed 11 bases at V and 8 bases at J, with 12 bases between. The CDR3 extends over 10 amino acids. The CDR3 loop reads CACRGGGYTF. The CDR3 DNA reads TGTGCCTGCCGGGGGGGCGGCTACACCTTC.

The chain uses TRBV19 and TRBJ2-7; D uncertain. The CDR3 contains 11 residues. V shed 7 bases and J shed 4 bases, with 8 bases lying between them. Germline V CDR1 and CDR2: LNHDA, SQIVND (reference sequence). CDR3 sequence reads: CASTSEYEQYF. Here the CDR3 DNA reads TGTGCCAGTACGAGCGAATACGAGCAGTACTTC.

Only one count was recorded for this clone. The genes are TRBV19 and TRBJ1-1; unclear D gene. The CDR3 spans 15 residues. The germline V gene encodes CDR1 LNHDA and CDR2 SQIVND (reference sequence). V dropped 6 bases and J dropped 1 base, with 15 bases sitting between them. CDR3 protein: CASSRAEISNTEAFF. For the CDR3, the DNA is TGTGCCAGTAGCCGTGCCGAGATATCGAACACTGAAGCTTTCTTT.

The rearrangement joins TRBV7-3 to TRBJ2-3, with a tentative D call TRBD2 (6 bases). Germline CDR1 and CDR2: SGHTA and FQGTGA. The CDR3 runs 14 residues. Trimming removed 2 bases at V and 3 bases at J, with 9 bases between. The CDR3 DNA sequence: TGTGCCAGCAGCTTACAAGGAGGGACAGATACGCAGTATTTT. It translates to CASSLQGGTDTQYF.

The genes are TRBV6-6 and TRBJ1-2; D gene ambiguous. V lost 2 bases and J lost 2, with 12 bases in between. This CDR3 is built from 15 residues. The germline V gene has CDR1 MNHNY and CDR2 SVGAGI (reference sequence). The CDR3 protein is CASSYVGSANYGYTF. The CDR3 DNA is TGTGCCAGCAGTTACGTCGGGTCCGCAAACTATGGCTACACCTTC.

This clone was counted only a few times. The V call is TRBV25-1, the J call TRBJ1-1, with a tentative D call TRBD1 (5 bases). The CDR3 runs to 14 residues. CDR1 and CDR2 (germline): MGHDK, SYGVNS. Trimming stripped 0 bases from V and 1 base from J, with 6 bases between. This chain's CDR3 is CASSEYGGNTEAFF. CDR3 in DNA: TGTGCCAGCAGTGAATACGGGGGGAACACTGAAGCTTTCTTT. Using reference TRBV25-1 and TRBJ1-1 for the parts outside the CDR3, the full variable domain is EADIYQTPRYLVIGTGKKITLECSQTMGHDKMYWYQQDPGMELHLIHYSYGVNSTEKGDLSSESTVSRIRTEHFPLTLESARPSHTSQYLCASSEYGGNTEAFFGQGTRLTVV.

The chain is built from TRBV29-1 and TRBJ2-4; 10 bases are shared with TRBD2. Unmatched junction bases numbered 14, after V lost 7 bases and J lost 14 bases. CDR1 SQVTM and CDR2 ANQGSEA come from the germline V gene. CDR3 length: 13 residues. CDR3 nucleotides: TGCAGCGCTGGGCCGGCTAGCGGGAGAGATGAGTACTTC. Translation: CSAGPASGRDEYF.

This sequence joins TRBV14 and TRBJ1-6; the D is unclear. V gave up 5 bases and J gave up 14 bases, with 16 bases separating them. The length of the CDR3 is 13 residues. Germline values: CDR1 SGHDN, CDR2 FVKESK. CDR3 residues: CASSARPSEALHF. CDR3 bases: TGTGCCAGCAGCGCTCGGCCGTCGGAGGCCCTCCACTTT.

This clone was picked up a small number of times. V and J are TRBV7-3 and TRBJ1-1; 7 positions match TRBD1. The CDR3 sequence is 13 residues long. V gave up 5 bases and J gave up 6 bases; unmatched junction bases: 6. Germline assignment: CDR1 SGHTA and CDR2 FQGTGA. The CDR3 region has the DNA TGTGCCAGCAGCAGGGGACAGAAGGCTGAAGCTTTCTTT. This encodes CASSRGQKAEAFF.

CDR3 DNA: TGTGCCAGCAGCCCAGGAGGTGGCAGGGAGCAGTACTTC. It specifies CASSPGGGREQYF. The V call is TRBV7-3, the J call TRBJ2-7; a weak D match, TRBD2 (5 bases). With 5 bases removed from V and 7 bases from J, the gap between germline ends came to 15 bases. CDR3 length equals 13 residues. Per the germline V gene, CDR1 is SGHTA and CDR2 is FQGTGA.

The chain carries TRBV11-2 and TRBJ1-1, with D possibly being TRBD1 (5 bases). Germline CDR1 is SGHAT and CDR2 is FQNNGV. V lost 6 bases and J lost 4, with 15 bases in between. This CDR3 region has 14 residues. CDR3 amino acids: CASRLNRGGTEAFF. CDR3 in DNA: TGTGCCAGCAGACTAAACCGGGGGGGCACTGAAGCTTTCTTT.

As for this clone: The junction departs from germline at one end; a sequencing error may be responsible. The chain employs TRBV7-9 and TRBJ1-1, with D maybe TRBD1 (6 bases). The CDR3 has 14 amino acids. CDR1 SEHNR and CDR2 FQNEAQ come from the germline V gene (reference sequence). CDR3 protein: CSSSLRDTDTEAFF. In DNA, the CDR3 is TGTTCCAGCAGCTTACGGGACACGGACACTGAAGCTTTCTTT.

The table lists this clone with a count of one. The chain combines TRBV5-4 with TRBJ2-1, with TRBD2 as a possible D gene (6 bases). Germline V CDR1 and CDR2: SGHNT, YYREEE (reference sequence). This CDR3 has 13 amino acids. V lost 4 bases to trimming and J lost 8 bases, with 13 bases between them. The chain's CDR3 is CASSQQTGDEQFF. The CDR3 DNA is TGTGCCAGCAGCCAGCAGACGGGAGATGAGCAGTTCTTC. The full variable domain, its missing parts supplied by reference TRBV5-4 and TRBJ2-1, is ETGVTQSPTHLIKTRGQQVTLRCSSQSGHNTVSWYQQALGQGPQFIFQYYREEENGRGNFPPRFSGLQFPNYSSELNVNALELDDSALYLCASSQQTGDEQFFGPGTRLTVL.

This clone turned up a few times. V and J are TRBV9 and TRBJ2-4, with a possible D match to TRBD2 (6 bases). The V end lost 3 bases, the J end lost 0 bases, and 10 bases lay between the germline ends. The CDR3 runs to 15 residues. Germline V gene data show CDR1 as SGDLS and CDR2 as YYNGEE. In DNA form, the CDR3 reads TGTGCCAGCAGCGGGGGGGACTCAGCCAAAAACATTCAGTACTTC. Amino acid sequence: CASSGGDSAKNIQYF.

This rearrangement joins TRBV7-3 to TRBJ2-7, with TRBD2 matching 15 bases. Germline CDR1 is SGHTA and CDR2 is FQGTGA. Trimming took 5 bases from V and 4 from J; bases not matched to a gene: 3. The CDR3 length is 15 residues. As DNA, the CDR3 is TGTGCCAGCAGCGCCGGGACTAGCGGGGGGTACGAGCAGTACTTC. This codes for CASSAGTSGGYEQYF.

The J gene is TRBJ2-5, the V gene TRBV28; TRBD1 agrees at 7 bases. The J call may be wrong; the DNA end is better matched by TRBJ2-7. The CDR3 has 14 amino acids. CDR1 is MDHEN, CDR2 SYDVKM, per germline. The CDR3 loop reads CASSTSGQAYEQYF. CDR3 DNA sequence: TGTGCCAGCAGTACTTCCGGACAGGCTTACGAGCAGTACTTC.

The chain has TRBV6-4 and TRBJ2-7, with a tentative D call TRBD2 (6 bases). The CDR3 totals 15 residues. The germline V gene encodes CDR1 MRHNA and CDR2 SNTAGT. Trimming removed 6 bases from V and 2 bases from J, with 17 bases in between. The CDR3 DNA reads as TGTGCCAGCAGCGGCTCTCCCGGGGGACCCTACGAGCAGTACTTC. Translating it yields CASSGSPGGPYEQYF.

This sequence joins TRBV20-1 and TRBJ2-1; tentative D call: TRBD2 (7 bases). Germline-derived CDR1 and CDR2 are DFQATT and SNEGSKA (reference sequence). The CDR3 totals 11 residues. The CDR3 region has the DNA TGCGGGGGGGCCCTTCACGATGAGCAGTTCTTC. It is translated as CGGALHDEQFF.

This clone was counted only a few times. This chain links TRBV6-5 with TRBJ1-2; 9 bases fit TRBD1. The V and J ends lost 6 bases and 7 bases, in that order; junction bases with no gene match: 9. Germline-derived CDR1 and CDR2 are MNHEY and SVGAGI. This CDR3 contains 14 residues. The CDR3, as DNA: TGTGCCAGCAGATCGGGACAGGGAGTGGGTGGCTACACCTTC. Translated, it gives CASRSGQGVGGYTF.

J is TRBJ2-7 and V is TRBV5-6, with 7 bases lining up with TRBD1. The CDR3 is 15 residues long. V trimming: 4 bases; J trimming: 3 bases; junction bases outside the gene matches: 10. Germline loops: CDR1 SGHDT, CDR2 YYEEEE. The CDR3 region is CASSVIRAGGYEQYF. The CDR3 nucleotides read TGTGCCAGCAGCGTAATTAGGGCAGGGGGCTACGAGCAGTACTTC.

This clone was detected only a few times. This chain joins TRBV7-9 and TRBJ2-7; 11 bases are a match to TRBD2. J gave up 4 bases and V 5 bases, and 10 bases lay outside the gene matches. The CDR3 consists of 16 residues. Looked up from germline, CDR1 is SEHNR and CDR2 is FQNEAQ (reference sequence). The CDR3 sequence is CASSLYSGGAGYEQYF. CDR3 sequence (DNA): TGTGCCAGCAGCCTTTATAGCGGGGGGGCAGGGTACGAGCAGTACTTC.

The rearrangement uses TRBV5-4 and TRBJ1-5; the match to TRBD1 covers 9 bases. The CDR3 sequence is 14 residues long. Looked up from germline, CDR1 is SGHNT and CDR2 is YYREEE (reference sequence). J lost 4 bases, V lost 4 bases, and 3 bases had no gene match. The CDR3 DNA is TGTGCCAGCAGCGCCGGGACAGGGAATCAGCCCCAGCATTTT. The encoded protein is CASSAGTGNQPQHF.